This T cell receptor beta chain is from a study of cytomegalovirus exposure and HLA in healthy donors. Concerning this clone itself: As yet, its antigen is unknown.

A multiplex PCR was run with 60 Vbeta primers and 13 Jbeta primers. Sequenced by immunoSEQ multiplex PCR; TCRdb stores in-frame clones only, minus some. The data show 150,000 to 200,000 clones, about 88% seen once. The CDR3 loop spans 12 amino acids. CDR1 and CDR2 from the germline V gene are SGHDN and FVKESK. V was cut by 4 bases and J by 12 bases, with 15 bases left in between. Study findings and constraints: Versus the approximately 720-donor mean, an Asian-associated ancestry cluster reportedly showed fewer N-insertions in a later analysis. Only CMV serostatus was available as immune exposure information.

Sequences were obtained from PBMCs. The gene calls are TRBV14 and TRBJ1-2; D possibly corresponds to TRBD1 (5 bases). The clonotype was recovered from a man aged 18-30 years in good health and CMV-seropositive. CDR3 region: CASSPRNRPNTF. The CDR3 region has the DNA TGTGCCAGCAGCCCCCGTAACAGGCCAAACACCTTC.